The rows below give T cell receptor beta chains drawn from one sample of a study of cytomegalovirus exposure and HLA in healthy donors. Using immunoSEQ multiplex PCR, the repertoire was profiled, and TCRdb retains in-frame clones only, with some absent. Of approximately 92,000 clones listed, 70% to 85% are singletons. The specimen sequenced was PBMCs. These receptors were collected from a man in his fifties or sixties in good health and CMV-seronegative. Both conserved end residues are part of each CDR3. A D gene is named only where the DNA matches it firmly. Only part of the rows carry a size: once, few, many, or a class if the clone is expanded.

TRBV7-9	TRBJ2-1	-	-	TGTGCCAGCAGCTTTATGACCCTAGGAGGTGAGCAGTTCTTC	CASSFMTLGGEQFF
TRBV6-1	TRBJ1-5	-	few	TGTGCCAGCACCCCGGGAGCTTATAGCAATCAGCCCCAGCATTTT	CASTPGAYSNQPQHF
TRBV5-1	TRBJ2-5	TRBD1	once	TGCGCCAGCAGCTTGGGGACAGGGGTCGAGACCCAGTACTTC	CASSLGTGVETQYF
TRBV5-1	TRBJ1-5	-	-	TGCGCCAGCAGAAGAAGTGACAGGACCGATCAGCCCCAGCATTTT	CASRRSDRTDQPQHF
TRBV2	TRBJ1-4	-	-	TGTGCCAGCAGTGCGATCAGAATTAATGAAAAACTGTTTTTT	CASSAIRINEKLFF
TRBV9	TRBJ2-7	-	-	TGTGCCAGCAGCCCACCCCCCGTTCCGACTAGCTCCTACGAGCAGTACTTC	CASSPPPVPTSSYEQYF
TRBV18	TRBJ1-3	-	-	TGTGCCAGCTCACGTGCGGTGAGCTCTGGAAACACCATATATTTT	CASSRAVSSGNTIYF
TRBV5-1	TRBJ2-2	TRBD2	-	TGCGCCAGCAGCCTCCGGGGGACTAGTAACGTCGCCGGGGAGCTGTTTTTT	CASSLRGTSNVAGELFF
TRBV5-1	TRBJ2-5	-	-	TGCGCCAGCAAGGGAACAGGCCAAGAGACCCAGTACTTC	CASKGTGQETQYF
TRBV7-9	TRBJ1-4	-	few	TGTGCCAGCAGTTCCGACAGCAGAGTTGAAAAACTGTTTTTT	CASSSDSRVEKLFF
TRBV27	TRBJ2-1	TRBD2	-	TGTGCCAGCAGTTTCGATCCTAGCGGGTACAATGAGCAGTTCTTC	CASSFDPSGYNEQFF
TRBV12-1	TRBJ2-7	-	-	TGTGCCAGCAGCTCGCCCCTGCAGGGGACAACCTGTTACGAGCAGTACTTC	CASSSPLQGTTCYEQYF
TRBV5-4	TRBJ2-3	TRBD1	few	TGTGCCAGCAGCCCGACAGGGAGCGATACGCAGTATTTT	CASSPTGSDTQYF
TRBV5-4	TRBJ2-5	-	-	TGTGCCAGCAGCTTGGGAGGGTACCAAGAGACCCAGTACTTC	CASSLGGYQETQYF
TRBV5-4	TRBJ2-7	TRBD1	-	TGTGCCAGCAGCTTACAGGGGAGCTACGAGCAGTACTTC	CASSLQGSYEQYF
TRBV5-1	TRBJ2-2	TRBD2	-	TGCGCCAGCAGCTTGGAGGTTAGCGGGGTTGAGCTGTTTTTT	CASSLEVSGVELFF
TRBV2	TRBJ2-7	TRBD1	once	TGTGCCAGCGATCGGGGCGGAACAGGGGGCTACGAGCAGTACTTC	CASDRGGTGGYEQYF
TRBV7-2	TRBJ2-7	TRBD2	-	TGTGCCAGCAGCTTAGAAGGGACTAGCGGGAACTACGAGCAGTACTTC	CASSLEGTSGNYEQYF
TRBV6-5	TRBJ1-1	TRBD1	-	TGTGCCAGCTCGCAGGGGGATGCTGAAGCTTTCTTT	CASSQGDAEAFF
TRBV28	TRBJ2-5	TRBD2	few	TGTGCCAGCAGATTCCTAGCGGGAGGGCCTGAAGAGACCCAGTACTTC	CASRFLAGGPEETQYF
TRBV2	TRBJ2-7	TRBD2	-	TGTGCCAGCAGCGGTTCGACTAGCGGGGGCTCCTACGAGCAGTACTTC	CASSGSTSGGSYEQYF
TRBV6-5	TRBJ1-2	-	once	TGTGCCAGCAGAGCGATATCACTGGGCTATGGCTACACCTTC	CASRAISLGYGYTF
TRBV29-1	TRBJ2-5	TRBD2	-	TGCAGCGTTGAGCGGGGGACGGAGACCCAGTACTTC	CSVERGTETQYF
TRBV10-2	TRBJ2-3	TRBD2	few	TGCGCCAGCAGTGAGACTAGCGACACAGCAGATACGCAGTATTTT	CASSETSDTADTQYF
TRBV6-5	TRBJ2-3	-	-	TGTGCCAGCAGTTACGCGGGATACGAGGATACGCAGTATTTT	CASSYAGYEDTQYF
TRBV11-2	TRBJ2-7	TRBD2	-	TGTGCCAGCAGCACGTCAACGGGACTATTCATGTACGAGCAGTACTTC	CASSTSTGLFMYEQYF
TRBV5-8	TRBJ2-7	TRBD1	-	TGTGCCAGCAGCCACGACAGGGCTAGCTCCTACGAGCAGTACTTC	CASSHDRASSYEQYF
TRBV5-8	TRBJ2-5	-	-	TGTGCCAGCAGCCGGGTCCAAGAGACCCAGTACTTC	CASSRVQETQYF
TRBV6-5	TRBJ2-7	-	-	TGTGCCAGCAGACCGCGGACTGGACTTGGGGAGCAGTACTTC	CASRPRTGLGEQYF
TRBV2	TRBJ2-7	-	-	TGTGCCAGCAGGTGGAGGGGGGGTTCGTTCGAGCAGTACTTC	CASRWRGGSFEQYF
TRBV15	TRBJ1-4	TRBD1	-	TGTGCCACCAGCAGAGATCGTGACAGGGGATCTTTT	CATSRDRDRGSF
TRBV5-1	TRBJ1-4	-	-	TGCGCCAGCAGCTCCGGCAGGCAGGATGAAAAACTGTTTTTT	CASSSGRQDEKLFF
TRBV28	TRBJ2-1	-	-	TGTGCCAGCAGTTCCTACCAGAGGGACACCTACAATGAGCAGTTCTTC	CASSSYQRDTYNEQFF
TRBV29-1	TRBJ2-7	-	-	TGCAGCGTCCAAACCCCAGCAGGGGCCTACGAGCAGTACTTC	CSVQTPAGAYEQYF
TRBV7-2	TRBJ2-7	TRBD1	few	TGTGCCAGCAGGGGGACAGGGGGCTACGAGCAGTACTTC	CASRGTGGYEQYF
TRBV7-6	TRBJ2-5	-	once	TGTGCCAGCAGCGGTGTCAGCCAAGAGACCCAGTACTTC	CASSGVSQETQYF
TRBV27	TRBJ2-2	TRBD2	-	TGTGCCAGCAGCATTCTTAGCGGGGGGGCGCGGACCGGGGAGCTGTTTTTT	CASSILSGGARTGELFF
TRBV5-4	TRBJ2-1	TRBD2	few	TGTGCCAGCAGCTTGGGGGGGGGTAGCGGGGATACCTACAATGAGCAGTTCTTC	CASSLGGGSGDTYNEQFF
TRBV28	TRBJ1-4	TRBD1	-	TGTGCCAGCAGTCTGACAGGGCGGGATGAAAAACTGTTTTTT	CASSLTGRDEKLFF
TRBV19	TRBJ2-7	TRBD1	few	TGTGCCAGTAGTATTGGGTCCGGCGGCAGGGGGCAGGACGAGCAGTACTTC	CASSIGSGGRGQDEQYF
TRBV6-5	TRBJ2-1	TRBD1	-	TGTGCCAGTTCGGGACAGGGGAACAATGAGCAGTTCTTC	CASSGQGNNEQFF
TRBV5-6	TRBJ2-5	-	few	TGTGCCAGCAGCTTATTTAACATGGGCGGGGAAGAGACCCAGTACTTC	CASSLFNMGGEETQYF
TRBV7-2	TRBJ2-1	-	-	TGTGCCAGCAGCCGTTTCGACAGTGAGCAGTTCTTC	CASSRFDSEQFF
TRBV6-5	TRBJ1-1	-	once	TGTGCCAGCTTCCGGGGAACTGAAGCTTTCTTT	CASFRGTEAFF
TRBV5-4	TRBJ2-1	TRBD2	-	TGTGCCAGCAGCTTGGGGACTAGCGGGAGCTCCTACAATGAGCAGTTCTTC	CASSLGTSGSSYNEQFF
TRBV9	TRBJ2-1	TRBD2	-	TGTGCCAGCAGCGTAGATTACGCAGCGGGAGATAGTGAGCAGTTCTTC	CASSVDYAAGDSEQFF